This TCR beta chain is drawn from a study of T cell responses to AZD1222 COVID-19 vaccine. General observations from the study: The sample set comprised mostly white British donors with more females, and clonal diversity was possibly underestimated. The study reported that nearly half of spike-specific TCRs target unmutated variant regions.

The germline V gene encodes CDR1 SGHDN and CDR2 FVKESK. The ends were cut back, 1 base at V and 0 bases at J, with 22 bases in the middle. CDR3 length: 20 amino acids. Only in-frame clones appear in the TCRdb table, and some are missing; sequencing was by immunoSEQ multiplex PCR. The sample holds about 120,000 clones, approximately 87% seen once. This clone was seen once. Antigen specificity is unknown. The source is an adult in good health. The rearrangement uses TRBV14 and TRBJ1-3; a weak D match, TRBD1 (6 bases). Sequencing used peripheral blood, obtained on day 0 of AZD1222 vaccination. The CDR3 nucleotides are TGTGCCAGCAGCCAAGCGCGCAGGGGCCCATCGTTTAGCTCTGGAAACACCATATATTTT. It is translated as CASSQARRGPSFSSGNTIYF.